This TCR beta chain was captured by sequencing in a study of cytomegalovirus exposure and HLA in healthy donors. This CDR3 spans 12 amino acids. The germline V gene has CDR1 SGHNT and CDR2 YENEEA. Trimming pared 5 bases from V and 8 bases from J, leaving 11 bases between. 13 Jbeta primers and 60 Vbeta primers were used for the PCR. Clones were sequenced by immunoSEQ multiplex PCR, and TCRdb holds only the in-frame ones, with some missing. Of some 130,000 clones in the sample, around 80% were seen once. V usage is TRBV11-3 and J usage is TRBJ2-3, with D possibly being TRBD1 (5 bases). The source material was PBMCs. This TCR derives from a human donor in good health. In nucleotides, the CDR3 is TGTGCCAGCAGCGGCAGGGTCGGTACGCAGTATTTT. It encodes CASSGRVGTQYF.